One sample yielded the 14 T cell receptor beta chains listed below, sequenced in a study of blood T cell repertoires in COVID-19 (TCRdb year 2020). Preparation of the library involved the immunoSEQ multiplex PCR assay. TCRdb took over this immuneACCESS table, retaining in-frame rearrangements with V and J assigned. Such tables are incomplete; in checked studies, under half of the missing clones stem from an unresolved V gene, and the remainder is unexplained. The sample yields 200,000 to 250,000 clones; just over 85% were counted once. The ten biggest clones cover 1.2% to 1.5% of the sample. Sample: peripheral blood. Source of these receptors: an older man with acute or convalescent COVID-19.

This sequence joins TRBV11-2 and TRBJ2-1; D is possibly TRBD2 (6 bases). This CDR3 is built from 15 residues. V was clipped by 5 bases and J by 1 base, with 12 bases between them. The germline CDR1 and CDR2 sequences are SGHAT and FQNNGV. This CDR3 is CASSVQGRSYNEQFF. CDR3 DNA: TGTGCCAGCAGCGTACAAGGGAGGTCCTACAATGAGCAGTTCTTC.

This rearrangement joins TRBV29-1 to TRBJ2-1; 7 bases fit TRBD2. Per the germline V gene, CDR1 is SQVTM and CDR2 is ANQGSEA. This CDR3 is built from 14 residues. Unmatched junction bases numbered 11, after V lost 7 bases and J lost 5 bases. The chain's CDR3 is CSAVPTSVNNEQFF. The CDR3 nucleotides read TGCAGCGCGGTCCCAACTAGCGTGAACAATGAGCAGTTCTTC.

The gene calls are TRBV5-6 and TRBJ1-1; D might be TRBD1 (5 bases). This CDR3 is 11 amino acids long. V lost 0 bases, J lost 11 bases, and 8 bases lay in between. Germline V gene data show CDR1 as SGHDT and CDR2 as YYEEEE. CDR3 in amino acids: CASSLGGRAFF. In DNA, the CDR3 is TGTGCCAGCAGCTTGGGGGGGAGGGCTTTCTTT.

This clone was recorded once. One end of the junction varies from germline; a read error may be responsible. J is TRBJ1-6 and V is TRBV2; perhaps TRBD1 as D (5 bases). This CDR3 region has 12 residues. Germline CDR1 and CDR2: SNHLY and FYNNEI. The CDR3 here is CASREDSWWLHF. The CDR3 DNA follows: TGTGCCAGCAGGGAAGACAGCTGGTGGCTCCACTTT. The whole variable domain, remainder taken from reference TRBV2 and TRBJ1-6, is EPEVTQTPSHQVTQMGQEVILRCVPISNHLYFYWYRQILGQKVEFLVSFYNNEISEKSEIFDDQFSVERPDGSNFTLKIRSTKLEDSAMYFCASREDSWWLHFGNGTRLTVT.

DNA of the CDR3: TGTGCCAGCAGCTTGGCCGGCGGGGGGGGGACAGATACGCAGTATTTT. Translated, it gives CASSLAGGGGTDTQYF. This chain connects TRBV5-4 to TRBJ2-3, with 9 positions matching TRBD2. V dropped 0 bases and J dropped 3; count of bases not matched to a gene: 5. CDR1 and CDR2 from the germline V gene are SGHNT and YYREEE (reference sequence). This CDR3 has 16 residues.

The V gene is TRBV18, the J gene TRBJ2-3, with TRBD1 matching 7 bases. The V and J ends lost 0 bases and 2 bases, in that order; junction bases with no gene match: 2. This CDR3 has 15 amino acids. Germline-derived CDR1 and CDR2 are KGHSH and LQKENI. The CDR3 DNA follows: TGTGCCAGCTCACCACCGCAGGGGGACACAGATACGCAGTATTTT. Translated, it gives CASSPPQGDTDTQYF. Filled out from reference TRBV18 and TRBJ2-3, the complete variable domain reads NAGVMQNPRHLVRRRGQEARLRCSPMKGHSHVYWYRQLPEEGLKFMVYLQKENIIDESGMPKERFSAEFPKEGPSILRIQQVVRGDSAAYFCASSPPQGDTDTQYFGPGTRLTVL.

V usage is TRBV7-2 and J usage is TRBJ2-1, with TRBD2 matching 8 bases. The germline CDR1 and CDR2 sequences are SGHTA and FQGNSA. The CDR3 runs to 15 residues. J gave up 10 bases and V 3 bases, and 11 bases lay outside the gene matches. The CDR3 DNA is TGTGCCAGCAGCTTTGGAGGTAGCGGGGCCCAGGAGCAGTTCTTC. Translation gives CASSFGGSGAQEQFF.

The J gene is TRBJ1-3, the V gene TRBV18, with a possible D match to TRBD1 (5 bases). Germline V gene lookup returns CDR1 KGHSH and CDR2 LQKENI. The CDR3 runs to 15 residues. V lost 0 bases and J lost 5, with 11 bases in between. The CDR3 region is CASSPPSKDRNTIYF. Written as DNA, the CDR3 is TGTGCCAGCTCACCACCTTCCAAGGACAGAAACACCATATATTTT.

In this sample, this clone turned up once. This chain links TRBV6-2 or TRBV6-3 with TRBJ2-5, with TRBD1 identical over 7 bases. J was trimmed by 2 bases and V by 5 bases; bases with no gene match: 8. The CDR3 runs to 15 residues. Germline CDR1 MNHEY, CDR2 SVGEGT. The CDR3 loop reads CASSKWDSSQETQYF. The CDR3 region has the DNA TGTGCCAGCAGTAAATGGGACAGTTCTCAAGAGACCCAGTACTTC.

V gene TRBV15 combines with J gene TRBJ2-2; D not certain. Trimming took off 8 bases at V and 5 bases at J, with 12 bases between the two ends. The germline V gene has CDR1 LNHNV and CDR2 YYDKDF (reference sequence). The CDR3 sequence is 13 residues long. DNA of the CDR3: TGTGCCACCCAGTCCCCCTTGACCGGGGAGCTGTTTTTT. It encodes CATQSPLTGELFF.

This rearrangement joins TRBV10-3 to TRBJ2-7; 9 nucleotides align to TRBD2. This CDR3 region has 15 residues. The ends lost 3 bases at V and 6 bases at J; junction bases unmatched: 9. The V gene's germline CDR1 is ENHRY and CDR2 SYGVKD. In nucleotides, the CDR3 is TGTGCCATCAGTGACCTTAGCGGGAGATCTGGCGAGCAGTACTTC. Translated, it gives CAISDLSGRSGEQYF.

This clone came up a few times. The J gene is TRBJ1-1, the V gene TRBV18; D is unclear. V lost 3 bases and J lost 1, with 12 bases in between. CDR1 and CDR2 from the germline V gene are KGHSH and LQKENI. There are 15 residues in the CDR3. The CDR3 DNA reads as TGTGCCAGCTCACCTCCCGGTTCATCGAACACTGAAGCTTTCTTT. It encodes CASSPPGSSNTEAFF.

The V call is TRBV7-3, the J call TRBJ2-3; D possibly corresponds to TRBD2 (7 bases). Trimming stripped 3 bases from V and 4 bases from J, with 14 bases between. The CDR3 is 15 residues long. Germline values: CDR1 SGHTA, CDR2 FQGTGA. CDR3 sequence reads: CASSFGGAQSDTQYF. The CDR3 DNA reads as TGTGCCAGCAGCTTTGGGGGGGCGCAATCAGATACGCAGTATTTT.

V is TRBV10-3 and J is TRBJ2-4; TRBD2 matches 11 bases. The germline V gene has CDR1 ENHRY and CDR2 SYGVKD. This CDR3 is 15 amino acids long. V lost 1 base and J lost 5; bases outside the gene matches: 1. The CDR3 DNA reads TGTGCCATCAGTGAGTTAGCGGGGGGGCAAAACATTCAGTACTTC. Amino acid sequence: CAISELAGGQNIQYF.